Given below is one T cell receptor beta chain in context. What antigen it recognizes has not been identified. No per-base quality is available; no much larger clone lies one base away. The library relied on PCR. Sequencing took place on a HiSeq X Ten. TCRdb handled the public reads itself, with Q25 trimming in fastp and clone calling in MiXCR, and kept productive beta chains. Rows merge per CDR3 protein into single entries with the most common DNA and genes. The sample table records about 8,400 distinct CDR3 sequences; about 56% of these occur just once. In total, the top ten clones hold 15% to 20% of the sample. The sample is drawn from a study of CD4 and CD8 cells across lung adenocarcinoma regions (dated by TCRdb to the late 2010s). In terms of the full investigation: To look at intratumor heterogeneity in the T cell receptor repertoire, the study compared tumor centers against tumor margins.

The donors were patients who had localized lung adenocarcinoma, which is a subtype of non-small cell lung cancer. Samples were obtained from the centers of localized lung adenocarcinomas. CD8+ T cells from tumor tissue were profiled separately from CD4+ T cells for TCR repertoire analysis. The sample comprised CD8+ T cells from the center of a lung tumor. The cell subset or site label corresponds to: tumor center region. The TCR sequence derives from a female donor with lung adenocarcinoma. The CD4 and CD8 labels of this study may be unreliable.

In nucleotide form, the sequence is TGTGCCAGCAGTGAAGCGCCAGGGGGCTCCTACAATGAGCAGTTCTTC. It is translated as CASSEAPGGSYNEQFF. This sequence uses TRBV6-1 and TRBJ2-1, and TRBD1 aligns with 7 junction nucleotides. In the germline V gene, CDR1 corresponds to MNHNS and CDR2 to SASEGT. There are 16 amino acids in the CDR3, from cysteine to phenylalanine inclusive. The entry retains the CDR3 DNA only, 48 bases that are in frame from base 1. V has 0 bases trimmed and J has 0 bases trimmed; junction bases matching no gene number 2.